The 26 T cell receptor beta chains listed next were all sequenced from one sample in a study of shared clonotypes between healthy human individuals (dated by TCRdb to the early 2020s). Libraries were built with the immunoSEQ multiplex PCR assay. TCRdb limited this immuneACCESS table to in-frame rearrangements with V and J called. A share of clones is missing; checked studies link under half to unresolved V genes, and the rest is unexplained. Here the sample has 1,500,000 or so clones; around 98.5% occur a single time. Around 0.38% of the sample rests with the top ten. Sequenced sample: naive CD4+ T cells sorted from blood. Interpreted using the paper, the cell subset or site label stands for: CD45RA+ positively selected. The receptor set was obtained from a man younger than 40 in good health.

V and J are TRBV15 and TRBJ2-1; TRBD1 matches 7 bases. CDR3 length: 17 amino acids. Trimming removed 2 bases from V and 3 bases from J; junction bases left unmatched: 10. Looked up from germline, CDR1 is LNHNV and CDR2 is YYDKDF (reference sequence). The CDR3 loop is CATSRTGVPFNYNEQFF. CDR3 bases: TGTGCCACCAGCAGAACAGGGGTCCCTTTTAACTACAATGAGCAGTTCTTC.

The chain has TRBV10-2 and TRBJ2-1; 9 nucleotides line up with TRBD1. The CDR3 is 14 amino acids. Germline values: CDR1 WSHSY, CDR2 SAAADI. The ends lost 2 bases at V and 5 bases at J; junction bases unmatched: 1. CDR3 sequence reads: CASSEGQGNNEQFF. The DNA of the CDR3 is TGCGCCAGCAGTGAGGGACAGGGGAACAATGAGCAGTTCTTC.

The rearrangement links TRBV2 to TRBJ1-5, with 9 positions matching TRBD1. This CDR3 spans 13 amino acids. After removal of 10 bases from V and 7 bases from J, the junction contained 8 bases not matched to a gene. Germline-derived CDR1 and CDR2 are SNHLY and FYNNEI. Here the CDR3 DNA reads TGTGCCACGAAGAGGGACAGGGCACAGCCCCAGCATTTT. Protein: CATKRDRAQPQHF.

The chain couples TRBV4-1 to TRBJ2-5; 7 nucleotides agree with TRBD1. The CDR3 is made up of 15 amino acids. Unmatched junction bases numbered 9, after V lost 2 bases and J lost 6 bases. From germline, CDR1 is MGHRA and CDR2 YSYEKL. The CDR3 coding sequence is TGCGCCAGCAGCCAACTACAGGGGTGGTCAAAGACCCAGTACTTC. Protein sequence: CASSQLQGWSKTQYF.

The CDR3 DNA follows: TGTGCCAGCAGCCATCCTGGGGGCCGGAACACTGAAGCTTTCTTT. It is translated as CASSHPGGRNTEAFF. The chain uses TRBV5-4 and TRBJ1-1, with D possibly TRBD1 on 6 matching bases. This CDR3 is 15 amino acids long. Trimming cost V 4 bases and J 1 base, with 14 bases left between them. Looked up from germline, CDR1 is SGHNT and CDR2 is YYREEE (reference sequence).

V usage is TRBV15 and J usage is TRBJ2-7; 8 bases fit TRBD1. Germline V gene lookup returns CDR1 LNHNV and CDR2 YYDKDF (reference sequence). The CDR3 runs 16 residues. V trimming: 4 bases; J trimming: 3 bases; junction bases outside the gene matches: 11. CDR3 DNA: TGTGCCACCAGCAAATACCCCGGGACAGGAGTCTACGAGCAGTACTTC. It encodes CATSKYPGTGVYEQYF.

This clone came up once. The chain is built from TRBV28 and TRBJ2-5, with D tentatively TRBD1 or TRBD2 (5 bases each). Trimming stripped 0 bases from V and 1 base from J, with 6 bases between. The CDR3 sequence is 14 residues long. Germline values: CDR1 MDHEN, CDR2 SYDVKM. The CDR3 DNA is TGTGCCAGCAGTTTATGGGGGACCCAAGAGACCCAGTACTTC. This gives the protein CASSLWGTQETQYF.

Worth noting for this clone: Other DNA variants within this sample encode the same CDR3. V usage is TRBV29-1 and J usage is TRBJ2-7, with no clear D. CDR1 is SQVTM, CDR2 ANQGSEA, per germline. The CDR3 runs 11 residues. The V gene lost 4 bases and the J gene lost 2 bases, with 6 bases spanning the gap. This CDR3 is CSVAGAYEQYF. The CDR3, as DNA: TGCAGCGTTGCTGGGGCCTACGAGCAGTACTTC.

CDR3 coding DNA: TGTGCCAGCAGCTTCCGGGGATCATACGATACGCAGTATTTT. Translating it yields CASSFRGSYDTQYF. The V gene is TRBV11-3, the J gene TRBJ2-3, with TRBD2 as a possible D gene (5 bases). Germline V gene data show CDR1 as SGHNT and CDR2 as YENEEA. V dropped 3 bases and J dropped 6 bases, with 13 bases sitting between them. The CDR3 contains 14 residues.

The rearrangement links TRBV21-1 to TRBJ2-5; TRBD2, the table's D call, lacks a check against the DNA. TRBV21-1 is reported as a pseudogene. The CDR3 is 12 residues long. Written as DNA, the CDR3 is TGTGCCAGCACACCTAGCCGGGAGACCCAGTACTTC. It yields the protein CASTPSRETQYF.

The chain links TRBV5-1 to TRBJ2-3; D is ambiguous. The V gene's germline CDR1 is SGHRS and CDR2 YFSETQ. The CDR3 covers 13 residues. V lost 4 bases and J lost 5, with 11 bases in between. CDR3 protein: CASSEAFLDTQYF. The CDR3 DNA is TGCGCCAGCAGCGAGGCCTTCTTAGATACGCAGTATTTT.

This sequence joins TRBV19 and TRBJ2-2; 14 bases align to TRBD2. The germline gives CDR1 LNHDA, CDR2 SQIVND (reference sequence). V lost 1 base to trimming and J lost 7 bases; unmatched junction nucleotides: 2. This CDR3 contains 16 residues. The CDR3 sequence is CASSIGTSGRIGELFF. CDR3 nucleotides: TGTGCCAGTAGTATAGGGACTAGCGGGAGGATCGGGGAGCTGTTTTTT.

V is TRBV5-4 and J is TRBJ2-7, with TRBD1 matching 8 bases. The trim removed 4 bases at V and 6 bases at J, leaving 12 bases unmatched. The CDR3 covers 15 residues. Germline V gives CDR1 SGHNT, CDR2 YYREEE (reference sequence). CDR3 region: CASSPEADRASEQYF. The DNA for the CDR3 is TGTGCCAGCAGCCCCGAGGCGGACAGGGCCTCCGAGCAGTACTTC.

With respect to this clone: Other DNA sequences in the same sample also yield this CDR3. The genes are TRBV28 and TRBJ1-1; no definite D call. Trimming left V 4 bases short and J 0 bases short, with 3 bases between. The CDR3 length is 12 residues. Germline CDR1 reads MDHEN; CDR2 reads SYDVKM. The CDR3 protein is CASSSMNTEAFF. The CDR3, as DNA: TGTGCCAGCAGTTCCATGAACACTGAAGCTTTCTTT.

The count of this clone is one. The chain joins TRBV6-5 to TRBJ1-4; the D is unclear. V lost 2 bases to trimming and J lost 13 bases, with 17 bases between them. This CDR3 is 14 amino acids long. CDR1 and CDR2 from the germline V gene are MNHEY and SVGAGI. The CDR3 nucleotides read TGTGCCAGCAGTTACGGGCTAGGAAGGGCAGTACTGTTTTTT. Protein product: CASSYGLGRAVLFF.

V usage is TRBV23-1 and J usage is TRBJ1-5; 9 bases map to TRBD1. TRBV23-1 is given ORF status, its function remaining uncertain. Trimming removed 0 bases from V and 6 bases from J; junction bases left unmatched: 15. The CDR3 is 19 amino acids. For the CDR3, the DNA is TGCGCCAGCAGTCAATCCAGGGCGACAGGGGGGTCCACATTTCAGCCCCAGCATTTT. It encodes CASSQSRATGGSTFQPQHF.

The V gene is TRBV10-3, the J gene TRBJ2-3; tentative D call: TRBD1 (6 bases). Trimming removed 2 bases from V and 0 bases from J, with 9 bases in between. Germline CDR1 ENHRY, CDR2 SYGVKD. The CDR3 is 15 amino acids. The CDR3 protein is CAISELTGSTDTQYF. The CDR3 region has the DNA TGTGCCATCAGTGAGCTGACAGGCAGCACAGATACGCAGTATTTT.

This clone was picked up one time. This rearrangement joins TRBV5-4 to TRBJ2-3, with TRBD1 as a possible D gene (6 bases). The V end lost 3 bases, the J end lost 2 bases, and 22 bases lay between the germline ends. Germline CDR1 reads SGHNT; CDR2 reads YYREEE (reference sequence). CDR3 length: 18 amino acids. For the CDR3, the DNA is TGTGCCAGCAGCTCCCCCCCACAGGGCTTTCGATACACAGATACGCAGTATTTT. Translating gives CASSSPPQGFRYTDTQYF.

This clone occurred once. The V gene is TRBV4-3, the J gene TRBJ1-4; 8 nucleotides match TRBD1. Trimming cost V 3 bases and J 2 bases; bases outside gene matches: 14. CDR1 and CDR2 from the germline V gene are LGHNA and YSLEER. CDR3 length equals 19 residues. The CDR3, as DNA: TGCGCCAGCAGCCAGAATCCAAACGACAGGGGAGCTACTAATGAAAAACTGTTTTTT. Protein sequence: CASSQNPNDRGATNEKLFF.

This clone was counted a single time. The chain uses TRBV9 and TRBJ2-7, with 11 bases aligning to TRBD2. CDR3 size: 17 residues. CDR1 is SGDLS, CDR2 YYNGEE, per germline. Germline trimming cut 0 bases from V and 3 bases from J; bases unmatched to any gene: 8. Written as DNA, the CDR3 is TGTGCCAGCAGCGTAGGTAGCGGGAGGGTCCTCAACTACGAGCAGTACTTC. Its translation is CASSVGSGRVLNYEQYF.

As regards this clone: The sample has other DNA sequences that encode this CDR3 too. In nucleotides, the CDR3 is TGCGCCAGCAGCACGAACACCGGGGAGCTGTTTTTT. Protein sequence: CASSTNTGELFF. V usage is TRBV5-1 and J usage is TRBJ2-2, with unresolved D. The CDR3 is 12 residues long. V was shortened by 4 bases and J by 0 bases, with 1 base between the two germline ends. Germline CDR1 reads SGHRS; CDR2 reads YFSETQ. Based on the CDR3 plus reference TRBV5-1 and TRBJ2-2, the full variable domain is KAGVTQTPRYLIKTRGQQVTLSCSPISGHRSVSWYQQTPGQGLQFLFEYFSETQRNKGNFPGRFSGRQFSNSRSEMNVSTLELGDSALYLCASSTNTGELFFGEGSRLTVL.

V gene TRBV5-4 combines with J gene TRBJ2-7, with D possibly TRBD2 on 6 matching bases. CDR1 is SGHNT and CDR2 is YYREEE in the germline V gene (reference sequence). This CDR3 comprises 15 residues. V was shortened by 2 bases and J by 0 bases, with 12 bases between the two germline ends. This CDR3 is CASSFGTLSSYEQYF. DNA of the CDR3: TGTGCCAGCAGCTTCGGGACTTTAAGCTCCTACGAGCAGTACTTC. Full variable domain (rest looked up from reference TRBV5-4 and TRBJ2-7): ETGVTQSPTHLIKTRGQQVTLRCSSQSGHNTVSWYQQALGQGPQFIFQYYREEENGRGNFPPRFSGLQFPNYSSELNVNALELDDSALYLCASSFGTLSSYEQYFGPGTRLTVT.

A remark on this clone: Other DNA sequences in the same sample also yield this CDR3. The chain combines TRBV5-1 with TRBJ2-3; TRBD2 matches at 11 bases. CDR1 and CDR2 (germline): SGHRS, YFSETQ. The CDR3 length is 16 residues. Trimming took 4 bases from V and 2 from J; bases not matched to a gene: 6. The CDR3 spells CASSLGLADLTDTQYF. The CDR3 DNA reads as TGCGCCAGCAGCCTGGGACTAGCGGACCTCACAGATACGCAGTATTTT.

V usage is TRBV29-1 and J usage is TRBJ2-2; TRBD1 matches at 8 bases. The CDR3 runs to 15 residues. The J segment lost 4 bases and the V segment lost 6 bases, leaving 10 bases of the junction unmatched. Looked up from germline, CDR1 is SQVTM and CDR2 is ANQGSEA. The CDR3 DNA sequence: TGCAGCGTGGAGAGGACAGGGCTGCCCACCGGGGAGCTGTTTTTT. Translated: CSVERTGLPTGELFF.

CDR3 sequence: CATLSTGQGNQPQHF. The DNA for the CDR3 is TGTGCCACCCTCTCTACGGGACAGGGCAATCAGCCCCAGCATTTT. The chain recombines TRBV10-3 with TRBJ1-5, with TRBD1 matching over 8 bases. Germline loops: CDR1 ENHRY, CDR2 SYGVKD. This CDR3 comprises 15 residues. With V trimmed by 10 bases and J by 2 bases, 10 bases remained unmatched.

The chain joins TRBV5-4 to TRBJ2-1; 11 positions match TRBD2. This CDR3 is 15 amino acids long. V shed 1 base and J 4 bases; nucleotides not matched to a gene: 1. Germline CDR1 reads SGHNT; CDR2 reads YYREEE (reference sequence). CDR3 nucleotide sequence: TGTGCCAGCAGCTTGCCTAGCGGGGGGTACAATGAGCAGTTCTTC. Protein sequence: CASSLPSGGYNEQFF.